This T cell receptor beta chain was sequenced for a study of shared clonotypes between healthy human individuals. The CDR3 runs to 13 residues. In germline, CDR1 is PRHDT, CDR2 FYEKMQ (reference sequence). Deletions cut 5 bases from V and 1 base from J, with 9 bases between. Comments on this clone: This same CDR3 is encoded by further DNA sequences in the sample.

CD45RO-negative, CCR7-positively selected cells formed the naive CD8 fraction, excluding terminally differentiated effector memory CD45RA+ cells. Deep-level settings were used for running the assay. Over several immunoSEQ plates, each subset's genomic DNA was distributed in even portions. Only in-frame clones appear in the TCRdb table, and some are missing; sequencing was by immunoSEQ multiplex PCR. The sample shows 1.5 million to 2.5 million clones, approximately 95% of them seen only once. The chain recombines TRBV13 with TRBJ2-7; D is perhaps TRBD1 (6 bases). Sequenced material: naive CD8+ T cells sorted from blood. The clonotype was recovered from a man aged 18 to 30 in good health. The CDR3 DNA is TGTGCCAGCAGCATGACAGGTTCCTACGAGCAGTACTTC. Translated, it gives CASSMTGSYEQYF.